This T cell receptor beta chain comes out of a study of Graves' ophthalmopathy and Graves' hyperthyroidism. Concerning this clonotype itself: The antigen remains unidentified. This could be a read error, since a much larger clone is one nucleotide away.

CDR1 is MNHEY, CDR2 SVGAGI, per germline. The V end lost 4 bases, the J end lost 7 bases, and 10 bases lay between the germline ends. This CDR3 contains 12 residues. Overall study results and limits: Most expanded clonotypes in thyroid above 0.001 frequency also showed up in blood.

RNA transcripts served as template for amplifying TCR beta CDR3 sequences. The authors performed first-round RT-PCR with HTBI primers and then a second-round multiplex PCR. One entry per CDR3 protein results from TCRdb running MiXCR on the multiplex PCR reads. The repertoire includes a few hundred thousand distinct CDR3 sequences, just over 15% of them detected once, and roughly 7% sits in the top ten. Specimen: peripheral blood. This chain joins TRBV6-5 and TRBJ1-1; D is possibly TRBD1 (5 bases). The TCR originated in a woman between 18 and 30 years old with stable Graves' hyperthyroidism. Here the CDR3 DNA reads TGTGCCAGCAGTTGTCAAAGGGGTGAAGCTTTCTTT. Translating it yields CASSCQRGEAFF.